These 9 T cell receptor beta chains originate from one sample sequenced in a study of response to subunit inactivated influenza vaccine. MiXCR, applied by TCRdb to the RT-PCR reads, yields one record per CDR3 protein. This repertoire shows about 570,000 distinct CDR3 sequences, 11% found once; its top ten account for approximately 11%. The data were also submitted as part of a second study, on T cells expressing NK-cell markers. From that study: Template switching by 5'RACE with UMIs generated the TCR beta cDNA.

The sequencing used PBMCs from blood, collected on the day of vaccination. These receptors came from a man between 45 and 60 years old who received an inactivated influenza vaccine.

This clonotype was recorded a few times. This sequence joins TRBV2 and TRBJ2-7; no clear D gene. Trimming took 7 bases from V and 4 from J, leaving 11 bases between them. This CDR3 spans 12 amino acids. The germline CDR1 and CDR2 sequences are SNHLY and FYNNEI. CDR3 DNA sequence: TGTGCCAGCACACTCGAAACTTACGAGCAGTACTTC. Translation: CASTLETYEQYF.

The chain is built from TRBV12-3 or TRBV12-4 and TRBJ2-1; 8 bases fit TRBD2. With 8 bases clipped from V and 6 bases from J, the junction kept 3 bases outside the gene matches. This CDR3 comprises 12 residues. The CDR3 DNA follows: TGTGCCAGCCAGACTAGCGCCAATGAGCAGTTCTTC. It translates to CASQTSANEQFF.

The chain has TRBV6-2 or TRBV6-3 and TRBJ2-2, with 10 bases matching TRBD1. Trimming removed 8 bases from V and 6 bases from J; junction bases left unmatched: 12. Germline assignment: CDR1 MNHEY and CDR2 SVGEGT. The CDR3 spans 16 residues. CDR3 residues: CASDYTGTGVAGELFF. In DNA form, the CDR3 reads TGTGCCAGCGATTACACCGGGACAGGGGTCGCCGGGGAGCTGTTTTTT.

The rearrangement joins TRBV6-2 or TRBV6-3 to TRBJ1-6; D gene ambiguous. V lost 7 bases, J lost 7 bases, and 20 bases lay in between. The CDR3 length is 16 residues. Per germline, CDR1 MNHEY and CDR2 SVGEGT. CDR3 loop: CASTPARSTGNSPLHF. In DNA form, the CDR3 reads TGTGCCAGCACCCCCGCCCGGTCAACGGGGAATTCACCCCTCCACTTT.

The chain employs TRBV12-3 or TRBV12-4 and TRBJ2-7; D is uncertain. The CDR3 is made up of 15 amino acids. Trimming removed 3 bases from V and 2 bases from J, with 14 bases in between. The CDR3 bases are TGTGCCAGCAGTTTTAATCGTGGCACCGCCTACGAGCAGTACTTC. Amino acid sequence: CASSFNRGTAYEQYF.

CDR3 in DNA: TGCAGTGCTAGAGGCAGGGGACAGGGACTCGACGAGCAGTACTTC. This gives the protein CSARGRGQGLDEQYF. This sequence joins TRBV20-1 and TRBJ2-7; 9 positions agree with TRBD1. CDR1 and CDR2 (germline): DFQATT, SNEGSKA (reference sequence). V was pared by 1 base and J by 5 bases, with 9 bases of the junction left unmatched. The CDR3 is made up of 15 amino acids.

In this sample, this clonotype turned up many times. This chain connects TRBV28 to TRBJ1-2; D is possibly TRBD1 (6 bases). The CDR3 is 12 amino acids. From germline, CDR1 is MDHEN and CDR2 SYDVKM. The germline V and J ends were trimmed by 2 bases and 7 bases, with 8 bases remaining between them. As DNA, the CDR3 is TGTGCCAGCAGTTTAGGGGGGGCTGGCTACACCTTC. Translation gives CASSLGGAGYTF.

The rearrangement uses TRBV12-3 or TRBV12-4 and TRBJ2-1; TRBD2 aligns across 7 bases. The V gene end was trimmed by 5 bases and the J gene end by 2 bases; junction bases not matched to a gene: 12. The CDR3 totals 17 residues. The CDR3 is CASSPFGRGGTYNEQFF. The CDR3 bases are TGTGCCAGCAGTCCCTTTGGGAGGGGCGGCACCTACAATGAGCAGTTCTTC.

The chain has TRBV19 and TRBJ1-1; D not resolved. V gave up 3 bases and J gave up 0 bases, with 5 bases separating them. CDR1 and CDR2 from the germline V gene are LNHDA and SQIVND (reference sequence). The CDR3 runs to 13 residues. The DNA of the CDR3 is TGTGCCAGTAGTATGCGCCTGAACACTGAAGCTTTCTTT. It translates to CASSMRLNTEAFF.